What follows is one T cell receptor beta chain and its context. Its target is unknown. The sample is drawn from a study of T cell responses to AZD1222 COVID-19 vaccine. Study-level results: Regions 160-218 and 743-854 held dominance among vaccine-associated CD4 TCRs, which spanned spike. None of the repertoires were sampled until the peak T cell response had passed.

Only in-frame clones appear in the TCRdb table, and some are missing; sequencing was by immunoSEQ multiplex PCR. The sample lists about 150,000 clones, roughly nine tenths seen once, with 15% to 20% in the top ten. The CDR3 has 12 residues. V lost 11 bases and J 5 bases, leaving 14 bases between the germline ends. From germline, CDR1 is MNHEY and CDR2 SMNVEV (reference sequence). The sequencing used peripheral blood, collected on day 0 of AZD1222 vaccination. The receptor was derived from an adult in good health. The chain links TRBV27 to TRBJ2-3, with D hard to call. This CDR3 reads CAAPGREDTQYF. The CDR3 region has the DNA TGTGCCGCCCCCGGTAGGGAAGATACGCAGTATTTT.